The next 25 T cell receptor beta chains were all read from a single sample in a study of blood T cell repertoires in COVID-19. Assay used: immunoSEQ multiplex PCR; TCRdb lists only in-frame clones, some missing. Seen here are 450,000 or so clones, 89% observed once, and the top ten hold roughly 0.92%. What was sequenced was peripheral blood. These receptors originate from a man between 18 and 29 years old with COVID-19, enrolled during active disease.

The V and J genes are TRBV5-4 and TRBJ2-1; 7 bases match TRBD1. The CDR3 totals 15 residues. Germline assignment: CDR1 SGHNT and CDR2 YYREEE (reference sequence). V lost 1 base and J lost 10; bases outside the gene matches: 11. The CDR3 is CASSLWDSQRGEQFF. The CDR3 DNA sequence: TGTGCCAGCAGCTTGTGGGACAGCCAACGAGGGGAGCAGTTCTTC.

The rearrangement uses TRBV24-1 and TRBJ2-3; 10 bases map to TRBD2. Germline trimming cut 4 bases from V and 2 bases from J; bases unmatched to any gene: 5. The CDR3 runs to 16 residues. The germline CDR1 and CDR2 sequences are KGHDR and SFDVKD. The CDR3 loop is CATSESSGRATDTQYF. The CDR3 DNA reads as TGTGCCACCAGTGAATCAAGCGGGAGGGCCACAGATACGCAGTATTTT.

This chain connects TRBV5-1 to TRBJ2-3, with 10 bases lining up with TRBD1. Germline V gives CDR1 SGHRS, CDR2 YFSETQ. V was clipped by 1 base and J by 4 bases; unmatched bases: 15. This CDR3 has 19 amino acids. The CDR3 loop is CASSLPQAPGQGIADTQYF. CDR3 sequence (DNA): TGCGCCAGCAGCTTGCCCCAGGCCCCGGGACAGGGGATCGCAGATACGCAGTATTTT. The variable domain in full, completed from reference TRBV5-1 and TRBJ2-3, reads KAGVTQTPRYLIKTRGQQVTLSCSPISGHRSVSWYQQTPGQGLQFLFEYFSETQRNKGNFPGRFSGRQFSNSRSEMNVSTLELGDSALYLCASSLPQAPGQGIADTQYFGPGTRLTVL.

Written as DNA, the CDR3 is TGCGCCAGCAGCCTCGGACTAGCGGAAGATACGCAGTATTTT. Translation gives CASSLGLAEDTQYF. The chain links TRBV4-1 to TRBJ2-3; 10 nucleotides agree with TRBD2. J lost 5 bases, V lost 4 bases, and 3 bases had no gene match. The germline V gene has CDR1 MGHRA and CDR2 YSYEKL. The CDR3 runs 14 residues.

The chain joins TRBV11-2 to TRBJ1-1; D might be TRBD1 (5 bases). Trimming pared 5 bases from V and 0 bases from J, leaving 13 bases between. Germline CDR1 and CDR2: SGHAT and FQNNGV. The length of the CDR3 is 15 residues. CDR3 region: CASSLRRGMNTEAFF. CDR3 bases: TGTGCCAGCAGCCTGAGACGGGGGATGAACACTGAAGCTTTCTTT. Full variable domain (outside the CDR3, taken from reference TRBV11-2 and TRBJ1-1): EAGVAQSPRYKIIEKRQSVAFWCNPISGHATLYWYQQILGQGPKLLIQFQNNGVVDDSQLPKDRFSAERLKGVDSTLKIQPAKLEDSAVYLCASSLRRGMNTEAFFGQGTRLTVV.

This sequence joins TRBV6-5 and TRBJ2-7, with 8 nucleotides matching TRBD2. J was trimmed by 1 base and V by 5 bases; bases with no gene match: 7. Germline loops: CDR1 MNHEY, CDR2 SVGAGI. The CDR3 contains 15 residues. Written as DNA, the CDR3 is TGTGCCAGCAGTCTGGGGGCTAGCGGGTCCTACGAGCAGTACTTC. Translating gives CASSLGASGSYEQYF.

This chain links TRBV2 with TRBJ2-7, with TRBD2 as a possible D gene (6 bases). Trimming removed 2 bases at V and 7 bases at J, with 18 bases between. The CDR3 is 15 amino acids. Germline CDR1 and CDR2: SNHLY and FYNNEI. This chain's CDR3 is CASSETWDGAGEQYF. The DNA for the CDR3 is TGTGCCAGCAGTGAAACTTGGGACGGGGCGGGGGAGCAGTACTTC.

This chain uses TRBV7-3 with TRBJ2-1; 9 positions agree with TRBD2. Germline V gives CDR1 SGHTA, CDR2 FQGTGA. CDR3 length: 15 amino acids. The V gene end was trimmed by 1 base and the J gene end by 8 bases; junction bases not matched to a gene: 6. This CDR3 reads CASSLSGLAKYEQFF. CDR3 sequence (DNA): TGTGCCAGCAGCTTAAGCGGACTAGCGAAGTATGAGCAGTTCTTC.

In its sample, this clone was seen once. The rearrangement uses TRBV20-1 and TRBJ2-5, with no clear D. V lost 0 bases to trimming and J lost 7 bases, with 6 bases between them. The length of the CDR3 is 11 residues. From germline, CDR1 is DFQATT and CDR2 SNEGSKA (reference sequence). CDR3 in amino acids: CSARDPSTQYF. The CDR3 DNA sequence: TGCAGTGCTAGAGACCCCTCGACCCAGTACTTC.

The rearrangement links TRBV11-2 to TRBJ1-5; D might be TRBD1 (6 bases). V was cut by 5 bases and J by 7 bases, with 18 bases left in between. Germline-derived CDR1 and CDR2 are SGHAT and FQNNGV. The CDR3 contains 15 residues. The CDR3 nucleotides read TGTGCCAGCAGCCCACAGGGAGCCATTGGGCAGCCCCAGCATTTT. The encoded protein is CASSPQGAIGQPQHF. Looking up the rest from reference TRBV11-2 and TRBJ1-5 gives the full variable domain: EAGVAQSPRYKIIEKRQSVAFWCNPISGHATLYWYQQILGQGPKLLIQFQNNGVVDDSQLPKDRFSAERLKGVDSTLKIQPAKLEDSAVYLCASSPQGAIGQPQHFGDGTRLSIL.

This clone was seen only a few times. The rearrangement uses TRBV7-9 and TRBJ2-7; 7 nucleotides align to TRBD2. After removal of 4 bases from V and 3 bases from J, the junction contained 6 bases not matched to a gene. CDR1 and CDR2 (germline): SEHNR, FQNEAQ (reference sequence). There are 14 residues in the CDR3. This chain's CDR3 is CASSSSSGIYEQYF. Written as DNA, the CDR3 is TGTGCCAGCAGCTCCTCGAGCGGGATCTACGAGCAGTACTTC.

The chain carries TRBV23-1 and TRBJ2-1; 7 bases are shared with TRBD2. TRBV23-1 is designated an ORF whose function remains uncertain. The CDR3 length is 14 residues. V lost 3 bases, J lost 12 bases, and 11 bases stayed unmatched. The CDR3 here is CASSHFREALGQFF. The CDR3 DNA reads as TGCGCCAGCAGTCATTTCCGGGAGGCACTGGGGCAGTTCTTC.

The chain carries TRBV3-1 (or the pseudogene TRBV3-2) and TRBJ1-2; no firm D call. Germline lookup yields CDR1 LGHDT and CDR2 YNNKEL (reference sequence). The length of the CDR3 is 16 residues. Deletions cut 0 bases from V and 4 bases from J, with 15 bases between. The CDR3 sequence: CASSQDEIGDFYGYTF. CDR3 sequence (DNA): TGTGCCAGCAGCCAAGATGAAATTGGAGATTTCTATGGCTACACCTTC.

The V and J genes are TRBV11-3 and TRBJ1-2, with 8 bases aligning to TRBD1. The V gene end was trimmed by 1 base and the J gene end by 5 bases; junction bases not matched to a gene: 6. The CDR3 totals 15 residues. The V gene's germline CDR1 is SGHNT and CDR2 YENEEA. This CDR3 is CASSLGGTGTYGYTF. The CDR3 DNA is TGTGCCAGCAGCTTAGGGGGGACAGGAACATATGGCTACACCTTC.

V is TRBV7-9 and J is TRBJ2-7, with 7 bases aligning to TRBD2. V trimming: 4 bases; J trimming: 4 bases; junction bases outside the gene matches: 4. Germline CDR1 SEHNR, CDR2 FQNEAQ (reference sequence). The CDR3 sequence is 13 residues long. The CDR3 region is CASSSAGAYEQYF. The CDR3 DNA reads TGTGCCAGCAGCTCGGCGGGAGCGTACGAGCAGTACTTC.

The V call is TRBV18, the J call TRBJ2-3, with D perhaps matching TRBD2 (6 bases). V lost 5 bases and J lost 2, with 17 bases in between. The CDR3 covers 16 residues. CDR1 is KGHSH and CDR2 is LQKENI in the germline V gene. CDR3 loop: CASSAGTTGVTDTQYF. Here the CDR3 DNA reads TGTGCCAGCTCAGCCGGGACCACGGGGGTCACAGATACGCAGTATTTT.

The V and J genes are TRBV2 and TRBJ1-2; D might be TRBD1 (5 bases). This CDR3 comprises 16 residues. CDR1 and CDR2 from the germline V gene are SNHLY and FYNNEI. Deletions cut 3 bases from V and 7 bases from J, with 21 bases between. The CDR3 loop reads CASSDQGSRAFPGYTF. CDR3 nucleotides: TGTGCCAGCAGTGACCAAGGGTCCAGGGCTTTCCCTGGCTACACCTTC.

The J gene is TRBJ2-1, the V gene TRBV4-1, with TRBD2 identical over 13 bases. The CDR3 spans 17 residues. Germline V lookup: CDR1 MGHRA, CDR2 YSYEKL. J was trimmed by 4 bases and V by 10 bases; bases with no gene match: 13. The CDR3 DNA reads as TGCGCCACCTCCCTAACTAGCGGGAGGGCCGTGTACAATGAGCAGTTCTTC. Amino acid sequence: CATSLTSGRAVYNEQFF.

In the case of this clone: Other DNA sequences in the sample encode the same CDR3. The CDR3 is CASSLAGGNTGELFF. The CDR3 nucleotides read TGTGCCAGCAGCTTAGCAGGGGGTAACACCGGGGAGCTGTTTTTT. The genes are TRBV11-3 and TRBJ2-2; 7 bases match TRBD1. The trim removed 1 base at V and 2 bases at J, leaving 1 base unmatched. The CDR3 runs to 15 residues. The germline V gene encodes CDR1 SGHNT and CDR2 YENEEA.

Here the CDR3 DNA reads TGTGCCAGCAGCTCTCGGGACAGAAAGAACACTGAAGCTTTCTTT. Amino acids: CASSSRDRKNTEAFF. The chain combines TRBV6-5 with TRBJ1-1; TRBD1 matches at 7 bases. There are 15 residues in the CDR3. Germline CDR1 and CDR2: MNHEY and SVGAGI. The junction had 8 bases not matched to a gene; V was cut back by 6 bases and J by 1 base.

J is TRBJ2-2 and V is TRBV11-3, with TRBD2 matching over 7 bases. The germline gives CDR1 SGHNT, CDR2 YENEEA. The CDR3 covers 17 residues. J lost 4 bases, V lost 0 bases, and 8 bases had no gene match. This CDR3 is CASSLDQAGLGTGELFF. The CDR3 region has the DNA TGTGCCAGCAGCTTAGATCAAGCGGGGCTGGGCACCGGGGAGCTGTTTTTT. The entire variable domain, with the rest obtained from reference TRBV11-3 and TRBJ2-2, is as follows: EAGVVQSPRYKIIEKKQPVAFWCNPISGHNTLYWYLQNLGQGPELLIRYENEEAVDDSQLPKDRFSAERLKGVDSTLKIQPAELGDSAVYLCASSLDQAGLGTGELFFGEGSRLTVL.

In this sample, this clone turned up once. The chain has TRBV4-2 and TRBJ2-3; 9 positions match TRBD2. This CDR3 has 16 residues. V gave up 1 base and J gave up 5 bases; unmatched junction bases: 7. Germline V gives CDR1 LGHNA, CDR2 YNFKEQ. CDR3 in amino acids: CASSQVGGRVGDTQYF. In nucleotides, the CDR3 is TGTGCCAGCAGCCAAGTGGGCGGGAGGGTTGGAGATACGCAGTATTTT.

This chain links TRBV7-9 with TRBJ2-2, with D perhaps matching TRBD1 (6 bases). This CDR3 is 16 amino acids long. Germline lookup yields CDR1 SEHNR and CDR2 FQNEAQ (reference sequence). V lost 5 bases and J lost 5, with 18 bases in between. CDR3 sequence reads: CASSPTGGQSTGELFF. In nucleotides, the CDR3 is TGTGCCAGCAGCCCCACCGGAGGACAGTCAACCGGGGAGCTGTTTTTT. Combining the CDR3 with reference TRBV7-9 and TRBJ2-2 gives the whole variable domain DTGVSQNPRHKITKRGQNVTFRCDPISEHNRLYWYRQTLGQGPEFLTYFQNEAQLEKSRLLSDRFSAERPKGSFSTLEIQRTEQGDSAMYLCASSPTGGQSTGELFFGEGSRLTVL.

The chain couples TRBV24-1 to TRBJ2-5; D may be TRBD1 (6 bases). This CDR3 has 15 residues. The V end was cut by 4 bases, the J end by 4 bases, with 15 bases between. The germline V gene encodes CDR1 KGHDR and CDR2 SFDVKD. The CDR3 nucleotides read TGTGCCACCAGTGACCCGAAGACAGGAGGAGAGACCCAGTACTTC. Encoded protein: CATSDPKTGGETQYF.

V usage is TRBV13 and J usage is TRBJ2-6; D call uncertain. Germline V CDR1 and CDR2: PRHDT, FYEKMQ (reference sequence). CDR3 length equals 15 residues. V dropped 3 bases and J dropped 2 bases, with 8 bases sitting between them. CDR3 coding DNA: TGTGCCAGCAGCTTCCGGCAGGCTGGGGCCAACGTCCTGACTTTC. Protein: CASSFRQAGANVLTF. Complete variable domain (other parts from reference TRBV13 and TRBJ2-6): AAGVIQSPRHLIKEKRETATLKCYPIPRHDTVYWYQQGPGQDPQFLISFYEKMQSDKGSIPDRFSAQQFSDYHSELNMSSLELGDSALYFCASSFRQAGANVLTFGAGSRLTVL.